Following are 17 T cell receptor beta chains from one sample sequenced in a study of shared clonotypes between healthy human individuals. TCRdb's copy holds only in-frame clones and misses some; the assay was immunoSEQ multiplex PCR. Of 2 million to 2.5 million clones in the sample, 85% to 95% were seen once. Naivety among CD8 cells was defined by CD45RO negativity and positive CCR7 selection, thereby excluding terminally differentiated effector memory CD45RA+ cells. Sequenced sample: naive CD8+ T cells sorted from blood. The receptor set was obtained from a man between 18 and 29 years old in good health.

The chain is built from TRBV6-6 and TRBJ1-1; D is ambiguous. Trimming shortened V by 5 bases and J by 4 bases, and 5 bases separated the two germline ends. The germline gives CDR1 MNHNY, CDR2 SVGAGI (reference sequence). The CDR3 runs 11 residues. In DNA form, the CDR3 reads TGTGCCAGCAGTCCTGTCACTGAAGCTTTCTTT. Protein product: CASSPVTEAFF.

The chain is built from TRBV4-3 and TRBJ2-7, with D unclear. Germline V gives CDR1 LGHNA, CDR2 YSLEER. The CDR3 runs 15 residues. V lost 0 bases and J lost 0, with 9 bases in between. The chain's CDR3 is CASSQDHTVSYEQYF. DNA for the CDR3: TGCGCCAGCAGCCAAGATCACACAGTCTCCTACGAGCAGTACTTC.

V usage is TRBV5-6 and J usage is TRBJ1-2; 11 nucleotides align to TRBD1. Unmatched junction bases numbered 15, after V lost 6 bases and J lost 5 bases. The CDR3 has 17 residues. Germline lookup yields CDR1 SGHDT and CDR2 YYEEEE. The CDR3 DNA reads TGTGCCAGCACCCCCGGGGGGACAGGGGGTTTTTGGTATGGCTACACCTTC. Protein sequence: CASTPGGTGGFWYGYTF. The full variable domain, completed using reference TRBV5-6 and TRBJ1-2, is DAGVTQSPTHLIKTRGQQVTLRCSPKSGHDTVSWYQQALGQGPQFIFQYYEEEERQRGNFPDRFSGHQFPNYSSELNVNALLLGDSALYLCASTPGGTGGFWYGYTFGSGTRLTVV.

The chain is built from TRBV27 and TRBJ1-2, with unresolved D. Germline CDR1 is MNHEY and CDR2 is SMNVEV (reference sequence). The CDR3 contains 13 residues. V was pared by 5 bases and J by 3 bases, with 10 bases between. The CDR3: CASSRNEDYGYTF. CDR3 nucleotide sequence: TGTGCCAGCAGTCGTAATGAGGACTATGGCTACACCTTC.

The count of this clone is one. The rearrangement links TRBV19 to TRBJ2-2, with D possibly TRBD1 on 5 matching bases. Trimming left V 8 bases short and J 5 bases short, with 9 bases between. CDR1 LNHDA and CDR2 SQIVND come from the germline V gene (reference sequence). This CDR3 is built from 12 residues. This CDR3 reads CASLPGTGELFF. The DNA for the CDR3 is TGTGCCAGTTTACCAGGGACCGGGGAGCTGTTTTTT.

The J gene is TRBJ2-1, the V gene TRBV19, with D unclear. This CDR3 region has 15 residues. Germline V gives CDR1 LNHDA, CDR2 SQIVND (reference sequence). Trimming pared 3 bases from V and 4 bases from J, leaving 13 bases between. CDR3 DNA: TGTGCCAGTAGTATCGTGTCCGGTTTATACAATGAGCAGTTCTTC. As protein: CASSIVSGLYNEQFF.

This rearrangement joins TRBV4-1 to TRBJ2-7; D remains ambiguous. Trimming took 4 bases from V and 2 from J, leaving 9 bases between them. CDR1 and CDR2 from the germline V gene are MGHRA and YSYEKL. This CDR3 is built from 13 residues. CDR3 DNA: TGCGCCAGCAGCCTTCTCCCGGCCTACGAGCAGTACTTC. It is translated as CASSLLPAYEQYF.

CDR3: CAWSPGAREQYF. CDR3 nucleotides: TGTGCCTGGAGTCCGGGAGCTAGGGAGCAGTACTTC. V is TRBV30 and J is TRBJ2-7; D perhaps matches TRBD2 (6 bases). Trimming shortened V by 2 bases and J by 7 bases, and 12 bases separated the two germline ends. This CDR3 region has 12 residues. CDR1 GTSNPN and CDR2 SVGIG come from the germline V gene (reference sequence).

CDR3 residues: CASSIALAGDRNEQFF. The CDR3 coding sequence is TGTGCCAGTAGTATAGCACTAGCGGGAGATCGCAATGAGCAGTTCTTC. The J gene is TRBJ2-1, the V gene TRBV19; TRBD2 agrees at 11 bases. V was pared by 1 base and J by 6 bases, with 5 bases of the junction left unmatched. Germline V gene sequence: CDR1 LNHDA, CDR2 SQIVND (reference sequence). CDR3 length equals 16 residues.

This chain joins TRBV5-6 and TRBJ2-7; 11 positions agree with TRBD2. The junction had 6 bases not matched to a gene; V was cut back by 0 bases and J by 1 base. Germline V gives CDR1 SGHDT, CDR2 YYEEEE. The CDR3 has 17 residues. The CDR3 coding sequence is TGTGCCAGCAGCTTGGCCGCTAGCGGGGGGCCTTCCTACGAGCAGTACTTC. Amino acid sequence: CASSLAASGGPSYEQYF. The whole variable domain, filled in from reference TRBV5-6 and TRBJ2-7, reads DAGVTQSPTHLIKTRGQQVTLRCSPKSGHDTVSWYQQALGQGPQFIFQYYEEEERQRGNFPDRFSGHQFPNYSSELNVNALLLGDSALYLCASSLAASGGPSYEQYFGPGTRLTVT.

This rearrangement joins TRBV11-2 to TRBJ2-1; 12 positions agree with TRBD2. V lost 5 bases, J lost 3 bases, and 8 bases stayed unmatched. The CDR3 runs to 17 residues. Germline V CDR1 and CDR2: SGHAT, FQNNGV. The CDR3 bases are TGTGCCAGCAGCAAGACTAGCGGGGGAATAGGCTACAATGAGCAGTTCTTC. Its protein is CASSKTSGGIGYNEQFF.

The chain links TRBV7-9 to TRBJ2-3, with 9 bases identical to TRBD2. V was pared by 4 bases and J by 2 bases, with 10 bases of the junction left unmatched. Germline lookup yields CDR1 SEHNR and CDR2 FQNEAQ (reference sequence). This CDR3 has 17 residues. In DNA, the CDR3 is TGTGCCAGCAGCTCCATTTCTAGCGGGGACTACACAGATACGCAGTATTTT. Residues: CASSSISSGDYTDTQYF. Full variable domain (rest looked up from reference TRBV7-9 and TRBJ2-3): DTGVSQNPRHKITKRGQNVTFRCDPISEHNRLYWYRQTLGQGPEFLTYFQNEAQLEKSRLLSDRFSAERPKGSFSTLEIQRTEQGDSAMYLCASSSISSGDYTDTQYFGPGTRLTVL.

This chain joins TRBV4-3 and TRBJ1-2, with a weak D call TRBD1 (6 bases). V shed 0 bases and J shed 2 bases, with 16 bases lying between them. The CDR3 is 17 amino acids. The V gene's germline CDR1 is LGHNA and CDR2 YSLEER. CDR3 loop: CASSQDRETGDNYGYTF. The CDR3 DNA follows: TGCGCCAGCAGCCAAGATCGGGAGACAGGTGACAACTATGGCTACACCTTC.

This clone came up once. This chain joins TRBV27 and TRBJ2-7; TRBD2 agrees at 10 bases. Trimming cost V 7 bases and J 3 bases; bases outside gene matches: 9. This CDR3 is built from 15 residues. The V gene's germline CDR1 is MNHEY and CDR2 SMNVEV (reference sequence). CDR3 amino acids: CASTYSGGQIYEQYF. The CDR3 DNA reads TGTGCCAGCACCTATAGCGGGGGGCAAATCTACGAGCAGTACTTC.

The V and J genes are TRBV19 and TRBJ1-5; weak D call: TRBD1 (5 bases). The CDR3 length is 14 residues. Germline CDR1 LNHDA, CDR2 SQIVND (reference sequence). The germline V and J ends were trimmed by 6 bases and 4 bases, with 13 bases remaining between them. CDR3 sequence reads: CASSRDRFNQPQHF. In DNA, the CDR3 is TGTGCCAGTAGCCGCGACAGATTTAATCAGCCCCAGCATTTT.

This clone was detected only once. The V gene is TRBV4-3, the J gene TRBJ2-7, with TRBD2 identical over 7 bases. Germline V gene sequence: CDR1 LGHNA, CDR2 YSLEER. The CDR3 contains 16 residues. Trimming at V came to 0 bases and at J to 0 bases, leaving 5 bases not matched to a gene. The CDR3 reads CASSQDPAGFSYEQYF. CDR3 DNA: TGCGCCAGCAGCCAAGACCCAGCGGGGTTCTCCTACGAGCAGTACTTC.

The chain joins TRBV4-1 to TRBJ1-1; no reliable D call. Trimming left V 1 base short and J 10 bases short, with 10 bases between. Germline CDR1 and CDR2: MGHRA and YSYEKL. The CDR3 spans 12 residues. The CDR3 reads CASSQVGFIAFF. CDR3 bases: TGCGCCAGCAGCCAAGTGGGGTTCATAGCTTTCTTT.